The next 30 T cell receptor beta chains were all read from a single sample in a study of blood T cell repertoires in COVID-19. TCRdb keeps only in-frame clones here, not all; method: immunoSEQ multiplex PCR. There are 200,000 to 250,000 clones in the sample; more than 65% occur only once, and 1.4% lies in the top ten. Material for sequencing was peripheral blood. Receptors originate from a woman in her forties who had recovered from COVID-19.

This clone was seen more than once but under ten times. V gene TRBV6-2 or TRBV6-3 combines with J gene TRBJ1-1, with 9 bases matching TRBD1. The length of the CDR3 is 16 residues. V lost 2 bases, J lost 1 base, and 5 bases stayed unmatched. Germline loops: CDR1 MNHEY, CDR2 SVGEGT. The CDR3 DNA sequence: TGTGCCAGCAGTTACATCCGGACAGGGGCGAACACTGAAGCTTTCTTT. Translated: CASSYIRTGANTEAFF.

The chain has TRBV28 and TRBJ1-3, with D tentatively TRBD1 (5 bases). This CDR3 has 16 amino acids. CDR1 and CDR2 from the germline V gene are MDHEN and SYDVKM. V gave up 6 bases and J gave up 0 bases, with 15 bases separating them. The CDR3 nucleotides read TGTGCCAGCAGCTTGACAGTACACCTCTCTGGAAACACCATATATTTT. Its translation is CASSLTVHLSGNTIYF.

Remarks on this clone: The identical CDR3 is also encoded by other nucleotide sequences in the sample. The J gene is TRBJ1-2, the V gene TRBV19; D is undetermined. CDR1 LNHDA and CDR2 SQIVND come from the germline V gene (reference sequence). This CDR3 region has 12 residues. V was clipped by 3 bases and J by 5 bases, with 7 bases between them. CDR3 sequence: CASSIHGYGYTF. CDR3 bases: TGTGCCAGTAGTATTCACGGGTATGGCTACACCTTC.

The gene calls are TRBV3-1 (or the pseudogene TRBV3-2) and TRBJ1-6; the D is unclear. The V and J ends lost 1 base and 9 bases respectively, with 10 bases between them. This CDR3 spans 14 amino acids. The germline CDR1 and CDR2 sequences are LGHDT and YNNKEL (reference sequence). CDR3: CASSQGSHGSPLHF. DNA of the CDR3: TGTGCCAGCAGCCAAGGGTCGCACGGTTCACCCCTCCACTTT.

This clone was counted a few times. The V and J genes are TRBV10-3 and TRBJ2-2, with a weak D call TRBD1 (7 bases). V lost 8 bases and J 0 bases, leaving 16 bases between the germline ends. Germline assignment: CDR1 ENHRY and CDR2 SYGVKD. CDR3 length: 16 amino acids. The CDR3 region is CAIAGQRIANTGELFF. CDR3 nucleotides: TGTGCCATCGCGGGACAGCGAATCGCGAACACCGGGGAGCTGTTTTTT.

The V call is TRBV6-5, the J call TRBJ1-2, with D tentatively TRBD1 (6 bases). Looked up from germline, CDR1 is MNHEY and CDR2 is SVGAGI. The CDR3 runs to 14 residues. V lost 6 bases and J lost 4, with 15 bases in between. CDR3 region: CASSVPGVRYGYTF. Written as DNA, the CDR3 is TGTGCCAGCAGCGTTCCAGGGGTACGCTATGGCTACACCTTC.

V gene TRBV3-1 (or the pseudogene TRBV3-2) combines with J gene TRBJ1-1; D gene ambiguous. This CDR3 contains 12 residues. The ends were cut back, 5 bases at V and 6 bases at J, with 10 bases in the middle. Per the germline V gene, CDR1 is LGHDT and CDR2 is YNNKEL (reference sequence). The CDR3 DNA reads TGTGCCAGCAGCTCAATGCGTGCTGAAGCTTTCTTT. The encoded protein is CASSSMRAEAFF.

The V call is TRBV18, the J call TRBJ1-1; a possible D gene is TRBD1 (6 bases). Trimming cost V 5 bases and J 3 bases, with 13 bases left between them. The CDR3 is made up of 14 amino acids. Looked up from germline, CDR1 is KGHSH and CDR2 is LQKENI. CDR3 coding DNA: TGTGCCAGCTCATTACAGGGTTGGGACACTGAAGCTTTCTTT. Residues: CASSLQGWDTEAFF.

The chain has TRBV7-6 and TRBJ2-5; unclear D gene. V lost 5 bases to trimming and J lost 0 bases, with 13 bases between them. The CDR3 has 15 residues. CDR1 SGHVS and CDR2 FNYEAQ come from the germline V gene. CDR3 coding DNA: TGTGCCAGCAGCCAAGCTCCTCGGGACCAAGAGACCCAGTACTTC. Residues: CASSQAPRDQETQYF.

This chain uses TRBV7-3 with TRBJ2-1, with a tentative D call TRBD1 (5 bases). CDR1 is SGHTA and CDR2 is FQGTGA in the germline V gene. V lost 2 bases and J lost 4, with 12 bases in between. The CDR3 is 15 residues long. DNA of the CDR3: TGTGCCAGCAGCTTAGATGCCAGGGAATACAATGAGCAGTTCTTC. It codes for CASSLDAREYNEQFF.

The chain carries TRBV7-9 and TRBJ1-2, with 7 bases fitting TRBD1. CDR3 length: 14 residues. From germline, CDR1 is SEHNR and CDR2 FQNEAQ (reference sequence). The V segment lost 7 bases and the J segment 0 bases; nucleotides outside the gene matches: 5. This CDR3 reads CASTGDSTNYGYTF. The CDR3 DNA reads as TGTGCCAGCACCGGGGACAGCACTAACTATGGCTACACCTTC.

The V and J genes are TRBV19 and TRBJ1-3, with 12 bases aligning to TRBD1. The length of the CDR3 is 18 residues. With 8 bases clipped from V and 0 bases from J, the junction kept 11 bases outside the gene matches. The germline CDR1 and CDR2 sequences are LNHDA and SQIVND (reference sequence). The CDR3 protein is CASRGQGAQGRSGNTIYF. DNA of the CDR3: TGTGCCAGTCGGGGACAGGGGGCGCAGGGACGCTCTGGAAACACCATATATTTT.

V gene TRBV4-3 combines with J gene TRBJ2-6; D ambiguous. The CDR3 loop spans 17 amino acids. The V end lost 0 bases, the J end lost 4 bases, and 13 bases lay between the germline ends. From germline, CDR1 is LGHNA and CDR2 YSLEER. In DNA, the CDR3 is TGCGCCAGCAGCCAAGATGTGCAGTATGTAGGGGCCAACGTCCTGACTTTC. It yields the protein CASSQDVQYVGANVLTF.

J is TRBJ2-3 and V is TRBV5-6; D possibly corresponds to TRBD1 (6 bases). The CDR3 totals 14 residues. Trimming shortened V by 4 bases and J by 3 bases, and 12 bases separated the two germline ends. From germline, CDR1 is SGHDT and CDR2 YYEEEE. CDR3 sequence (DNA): TGTGCCAGCAGCAATAGACAGGCTACAGATACGCAGTATTTT. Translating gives CASSNRQATDTQYF.

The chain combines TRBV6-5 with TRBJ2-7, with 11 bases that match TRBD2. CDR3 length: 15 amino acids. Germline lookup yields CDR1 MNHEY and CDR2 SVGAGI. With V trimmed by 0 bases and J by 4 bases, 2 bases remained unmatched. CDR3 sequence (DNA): TGTGCCAGCAGTTACTCGGCTAGCGGGGGGTACGAGCAGTACTTC. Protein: CASSYSASGGYEQYF.

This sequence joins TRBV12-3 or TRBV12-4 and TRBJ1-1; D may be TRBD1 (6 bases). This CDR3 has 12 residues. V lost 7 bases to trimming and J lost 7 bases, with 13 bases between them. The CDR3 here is CASTPGGSEAFF. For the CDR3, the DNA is TGTGCCAGCACCCCGGGGGGCAGTGAAGCTTTCTTT.

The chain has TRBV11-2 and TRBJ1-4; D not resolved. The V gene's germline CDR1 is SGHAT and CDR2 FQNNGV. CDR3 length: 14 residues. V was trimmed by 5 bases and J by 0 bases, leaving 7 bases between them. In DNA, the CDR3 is TGTGCCAGCAGCCTCAGTGCAACTAATGAAAAACTGTTTTTT. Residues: CASSLSATNEKLFF. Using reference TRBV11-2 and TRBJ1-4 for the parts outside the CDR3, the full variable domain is EAGVAQSPRYKIIEKRQSVAFWCNPISGHATLYWYQQILGQGPKLLIQFQNNGVVDDSQLPKDRFSAERLKGVDSTLKIQPAKLEDSAVYLCASSLSATNEKLFFGSGTQLSVL.

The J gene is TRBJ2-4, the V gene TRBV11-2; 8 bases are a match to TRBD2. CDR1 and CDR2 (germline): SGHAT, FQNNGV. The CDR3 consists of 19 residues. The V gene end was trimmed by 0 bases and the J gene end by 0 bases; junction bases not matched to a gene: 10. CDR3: CASSLEVSGGELAKNIQYF. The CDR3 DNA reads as TGTGCCAGCAGCTTAGAAGTCAGCGGGGGAGAACTAGCCAAAAACATTCAGTACTTC.

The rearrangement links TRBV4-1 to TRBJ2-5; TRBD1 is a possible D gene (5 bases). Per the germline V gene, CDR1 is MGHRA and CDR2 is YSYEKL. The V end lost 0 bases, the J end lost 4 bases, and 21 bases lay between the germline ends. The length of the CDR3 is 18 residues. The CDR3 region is CASSQEAFDSPPRETQYF. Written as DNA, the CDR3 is TGCGCCAGCAGCCAAGAAGCGTTTGACAGCCCGCCCAGAGAGACCCAGTACTTC.

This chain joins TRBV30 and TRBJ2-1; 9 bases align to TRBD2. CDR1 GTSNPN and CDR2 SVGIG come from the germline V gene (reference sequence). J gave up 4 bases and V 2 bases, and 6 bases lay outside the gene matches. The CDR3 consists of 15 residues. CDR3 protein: CAWSRPSGAYNEQFF. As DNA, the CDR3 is TGTGCCTGGAGTCGCCCTAGCGGGGCGTACAATGAGCAGTTCTTC.

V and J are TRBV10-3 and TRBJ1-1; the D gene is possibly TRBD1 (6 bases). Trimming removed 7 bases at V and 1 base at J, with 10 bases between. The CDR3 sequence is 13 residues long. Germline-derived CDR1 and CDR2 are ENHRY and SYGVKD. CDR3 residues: CAINPTGNTEAFF. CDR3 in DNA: TGTGCCATCAACCCGACAGGGAACACTGAAGCTTTCTTT.

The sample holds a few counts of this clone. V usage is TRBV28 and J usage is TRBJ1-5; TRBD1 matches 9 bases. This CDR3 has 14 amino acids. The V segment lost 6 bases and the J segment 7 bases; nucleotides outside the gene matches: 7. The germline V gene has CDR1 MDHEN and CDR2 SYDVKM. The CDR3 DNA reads TGTGCCAGCAGGTCCGGGACAGGGCAACAGCCCCAGCATTTT. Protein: CASRSGTGQQPQHF.

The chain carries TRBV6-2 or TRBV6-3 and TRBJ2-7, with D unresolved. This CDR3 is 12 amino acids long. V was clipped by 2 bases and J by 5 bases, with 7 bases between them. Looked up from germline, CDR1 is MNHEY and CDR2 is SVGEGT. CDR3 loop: CASSYPPDEQYF. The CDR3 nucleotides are TGTGCCAGCAGTTACCCCCCGGACGAGCAGTACTTC.

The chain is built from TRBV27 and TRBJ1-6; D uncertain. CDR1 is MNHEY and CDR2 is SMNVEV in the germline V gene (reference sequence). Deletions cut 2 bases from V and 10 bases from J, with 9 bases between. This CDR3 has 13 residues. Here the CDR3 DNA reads TGTGCCAGCAGTTTACGGGTCGGGTCACCCCTCCACTTT. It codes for CASSLRVGSPLHF.

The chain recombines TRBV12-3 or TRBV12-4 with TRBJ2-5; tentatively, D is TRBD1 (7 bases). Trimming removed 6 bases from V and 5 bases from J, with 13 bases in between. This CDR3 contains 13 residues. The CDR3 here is CASSNRGGETQYF. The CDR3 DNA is TGTGCCAGCAGCAACAGGGGAGGTGAGACCCAGTACTTC.

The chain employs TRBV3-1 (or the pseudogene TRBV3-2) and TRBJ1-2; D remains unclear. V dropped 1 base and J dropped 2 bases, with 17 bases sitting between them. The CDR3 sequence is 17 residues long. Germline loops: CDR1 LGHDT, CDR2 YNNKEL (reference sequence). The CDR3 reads CASSQVLRDPLNYGYTF. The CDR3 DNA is TGTGCCAGCAGCCAAGTGTTACGGGATCCCTTAAACTATGGCTACACCTTC.

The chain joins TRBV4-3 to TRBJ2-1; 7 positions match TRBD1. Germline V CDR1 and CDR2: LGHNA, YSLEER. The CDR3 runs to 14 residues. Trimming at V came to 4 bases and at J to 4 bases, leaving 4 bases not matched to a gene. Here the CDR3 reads CASSRGQEYNEQFF. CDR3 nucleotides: TGCGCCAGCAGCCGAGGACAGGAGTACAATGAGCAGTTCTTC.

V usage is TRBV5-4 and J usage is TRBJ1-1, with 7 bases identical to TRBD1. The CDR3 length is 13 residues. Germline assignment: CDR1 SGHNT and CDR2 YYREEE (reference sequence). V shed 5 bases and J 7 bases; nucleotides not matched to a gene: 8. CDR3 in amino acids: CASSSDREGEAFF. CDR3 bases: TGTGCCAGCAGTTCCGACAGGGAAGGTGAAGCTTTCTTT. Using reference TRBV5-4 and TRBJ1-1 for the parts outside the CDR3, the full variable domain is ETGVTQSPTHLIKTRGQQVTLRCSSQSGHNTVSWYQQALGQGPQFIFQYYREEENGRGNFPPRFSGLQFPNYSSELNVNALELDDSALYLCASSSDREGEAFFGQGTRLTVV.

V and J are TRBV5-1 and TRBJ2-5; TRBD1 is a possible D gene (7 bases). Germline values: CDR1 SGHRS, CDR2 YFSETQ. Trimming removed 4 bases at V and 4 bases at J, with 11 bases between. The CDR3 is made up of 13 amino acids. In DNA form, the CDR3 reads TGCGCCAGCAGCACCCAGGGGGGAGAGACCCAGTACTTC. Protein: CASSTQGGETQYF.

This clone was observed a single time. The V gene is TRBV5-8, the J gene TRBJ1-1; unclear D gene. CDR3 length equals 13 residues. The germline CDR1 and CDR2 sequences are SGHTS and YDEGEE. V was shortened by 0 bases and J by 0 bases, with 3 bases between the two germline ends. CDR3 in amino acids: CASSLAVNTEAFF. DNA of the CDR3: TGTGCCAGCAGCTTGGCCGTGAACACTGAAGCTTTCTTT.